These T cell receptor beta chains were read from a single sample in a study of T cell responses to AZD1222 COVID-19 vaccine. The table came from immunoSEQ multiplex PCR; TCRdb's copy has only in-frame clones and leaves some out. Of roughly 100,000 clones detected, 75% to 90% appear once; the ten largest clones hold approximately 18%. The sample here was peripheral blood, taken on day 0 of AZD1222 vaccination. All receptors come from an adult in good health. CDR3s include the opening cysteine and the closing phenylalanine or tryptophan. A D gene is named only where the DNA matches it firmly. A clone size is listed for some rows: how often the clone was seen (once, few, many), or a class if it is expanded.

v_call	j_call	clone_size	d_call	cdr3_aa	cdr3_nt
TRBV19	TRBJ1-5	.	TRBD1	CASISRDRVFSNQPQHF	TGTGCCAGTATCTCCCGGGACAGAGTTTTTAGCAATCAGCCCCAGCATTTT
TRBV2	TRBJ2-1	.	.	CASRLLEQGDEQFF	TGTGCCAGCAGACTTCTTGAACAGGGAGATGAGCAGTTCTTC
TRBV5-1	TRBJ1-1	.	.	CASSLEGRNTEAFF	TGCGCCAGCAGCTTGGAGGGTAGGAACACTGAAGCTTTCTTT
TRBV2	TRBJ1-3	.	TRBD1	CASSSIGTGSGSGNTIYF	TGTGCCAGCAGTTCAATCGGGACAGGGTCGGGTTCCGGAAACACCATATATTTT
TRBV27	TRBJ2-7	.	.	CASSFGVSTYEQYF	TGTGCCAGCAGTTTCGGAGTCAGCACCTACGAGCAGTACTTC
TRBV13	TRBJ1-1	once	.	CASSPTGSIGEAFF	TGTGCCAGCAGCCCTACAGGGTCGATCGGTGAAGCTTTCTTT
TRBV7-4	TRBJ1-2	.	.	CASSPRDKYGYTF	TGTGCCAGCAGCCCCCGGGACAAATATGGCTACACCTTC
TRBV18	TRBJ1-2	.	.	CASSLDPLPNYGYTF	TGTGCCAGCTCACTCGACCCCCTACCTAACTATGGCTACACCTTC
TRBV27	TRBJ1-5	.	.	CASKQGGNQPQHF	TGTGCCAGCAAACAGGGTGGCAATCAGCCCCAGCATTTT
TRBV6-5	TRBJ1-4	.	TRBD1	CAGGQGPTNEKLFF	TGTGCGGGGGGACAGGGGCCGACTAATGAAAAACTGTTTTTT
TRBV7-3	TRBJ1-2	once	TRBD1	CASSLWRGQVLGYTF	TGTGCCAGCAGCTTATGGCGGGGACAGGTCCTTGGCTACACCTTC
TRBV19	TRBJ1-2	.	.	CASNVDRTYGYTF	TGTGCCAGTAACGTAGACAGGACCTATGGCTACACCTTC
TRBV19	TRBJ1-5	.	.	CASSLGGAQPQHF	TGTGCCAGTAGTTTAGGGGGTGCTCAGCCCCAGCATTTT
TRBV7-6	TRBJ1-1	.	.	CASSLVDGNTEAFF	TGTGCCAGCAGCTTAGTCGACGGGAACACTGAAGCTTTCTTT
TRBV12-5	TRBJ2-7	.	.	CASGLLGGQNSYEQYF	TGTGCTAGTGGTTTGCTGGGGGGACAAAATTCCTACGAGCAGTACTTC
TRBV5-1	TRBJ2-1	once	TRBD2	CASSFFGSGGAYEQFF	TGCGCCAGCAGCTTCTTCGGTAGCGGGGGGGCTTATGAGCAGTTCTTC